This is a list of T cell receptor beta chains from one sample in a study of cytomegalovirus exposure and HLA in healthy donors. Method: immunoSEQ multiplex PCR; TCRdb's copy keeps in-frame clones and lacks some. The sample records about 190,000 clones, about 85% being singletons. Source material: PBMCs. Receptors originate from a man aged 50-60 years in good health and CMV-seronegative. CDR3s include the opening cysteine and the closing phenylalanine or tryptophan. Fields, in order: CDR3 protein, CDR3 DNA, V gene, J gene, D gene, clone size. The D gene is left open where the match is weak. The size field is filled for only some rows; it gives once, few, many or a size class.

CSHTGAGTYEQYF,TGCAGCCACACCGGAGCAGGGACCTACGAGCAGTACTTC,TRBV29-1,TRBJ2-7,.,.
CASSTIGSDYGYTF,TGTGCCAGCAGCACGATCGGGTCGGACTATGGCTACACCTTC,TRBV11-2,TRBJ1-2,.,.
CASRPGQAHEQYF,TGCGCCAGCAGACCGGGACAGGCCCACGAGCAGTACTTC,TRBV5-1,TRBJ2-7,TRBD1,.
CASSTGTGDYEQYF,TGTGCCAGCAGTACCGGGACGGGAGACTACGAGCAGTACTTC,TRBV27,TRBJ2-7,.,.
CASRLAGGHEQYF,TGTGCCAGCAGACTAGCGGGGGGGCACGAGCAGTACTTC,TRBV5-5,TRBJ2-7,TRBD2,.
CASSQTQEATGELFF,TGTGCCAGCTCACAAACCCAGGAGGCCACCGGGGAGCTGTTTTTT,TRBV18,TRBJ2-2,.,.
CASSLAPLIEAFF,TGTGCCAGCAGCTTAGCGCCCCTGATTGAGGCTTTCTTT,TRBV7-9,TRBJ1-1,.,.
CASSVVAGASTDTQYF,TGTGCCAGCAGCGTAGTAGCGGGAGCCAGCACAGATACGCAGTATTTT,TRBV9,TRBJ2-3,TRBD2,once
CASSSWDRLRSPLHF,TGTGCCAGCAGTTCCTGGGACAGGCTTAGGTCACCCCTCCACTTT,TRBV27,TRBJ1-6,TRBD1,.
CASSVRDLTEAFF,TGTGCCAGCAGCGTGCGTGATTTAACTGAAGCTTTCTTT,TRBV11-2,TRBJ1-1,.,.
CASSVSSNQPQHF,TGCGCCAGCAGCGTTAGTAGCAATCAGCCCCAGCATTTT,TRBV5-1,TRBJ1-5,.,.
CASSPGTVTYEQYF,TGTGCCAGCAGCCCGGGAACAGTCACCTACGAGCAGTACTTC,TRBV5-6,TRBJ2-7,.,.
CASSQDGRHKDTQYF,TGCGCCAGCAGCCAAGATGGCAGGCATAAGGATACGCAGTATTTT,TRBV4-3,TRBJ2-3,.,.
CASGFSGLVGTDYEQYF,TGTGCTAGTGGTTTTTCCGGCTTAGTAGGAACAGACTACGAGCAGTACTTC,TRBV12-5,TRBJ2-7,.,.